The 32 T cell receptor beta chains reported below all come from one sample, sequenced in a study of CD8 T cells in Susac syndrome. RNA in amounts of roughly 0.5 to 1 ug was reverse transcribed with random hexamers. TCRdb reprocessed the immunoSEQ multiplex PCR reads with MiXCR, giving one entry per CDR3 protein. The table shows roughly 120,000 distinct CDR3 sequences, with about 94% occurring only once. The sequencing input was CD4+ T cells from PBMCs. These receptors originate from a human donor in good health.

V and J are TRBV23-1 and TRBJ1-2; 8 positions match TRBD1. TRBV23-1 is filed as an ORF, its function uncertain. The CDR3 is 14 residues long. Trimming removed 3 bases from V and 4 bases from J; junction bases left unmatched: 4. The CDR3 sequence: CASSQGQEAYGYTF. CDR3 DNA: TGCGCCAGCAGTCAGGGACAGGAGGCCTATGGCTACACCTTC.

This clonotype came up once. V is TRBV5-1 and J is TRBJ2-7, with D possibly being TRBD1 (6 bases). Germline CDR1 reads SGHRS; CDR2 reads YFSETQ. This CDR3 contains 14 residues. The V gene lost 6 bases and the J gene lost 5 bases, with 18 bases spanning the gap. The DNA of the CDR3 is TGCGCCAGCACCACGCCTACAGGGTCCGACGAGCAGTACTTC. Protein: CASTTPTGSDEQYF.

V usage is TRBV20-1 and J usage is TRBJ1-2; 7 bases are a match to TRBD1. In germline, CDR1 is DFQATT, CDR2 SNEGSKA (reference sequence). The V and J ends lost 1 base and 8 bases, in that order; junction bases with no gene match: 16. The CDR3 is 16 residues long. The CDR3 sequence is CSARGSPTGIGGGYTF. In nucleotides, the CDR3 is TGCAGTGCTAGAGGATCGCCGACAGGGATCGGGGGAGGCTACACCTTC.

This clonotype was seen only once. The CDR3 spells CSVETVPGTGGKGTEAFF. CDR3 nucleotides: TGCAGCGTTGAAACGGTCCCCGGGACAGGGGGTAAGGGAACTGAAGCTTTCTTT. The gene calls are TRBV29-1 and TRBJ1-1; 11 bases agree with TRBD1. CDR1 SQVTM and CDR2 ANQGSEA come from the germline V gene. V dropped 2 bases and J dropped 5; count of bases not matched to a gene: 16. The CDR3 is 18 residues long.

The chain joins TRBV27 to TRBJ1-2, with unresolved D. The CDR3 spans 15 residues. The germline V gene encodes CDR1 MNHEY and CDR2 SMNVEV (reference sequence). The V gene lost 4 bases and the J gene lost 2 bases, with 14 bases spanning the gap. The CDR3 DNA follows: TGTGCCAGCAGTTCTCAGGCCCAAAACAACTATGGCTACACCTTC. It translates to CASSSQAQNNYGYTF.

The V gene is TRBV6-5, the J gene TRBJ2-3; D not resolved. Trimming left V 0 bases short and J 0 bases short, with 7 bases between. CDR3 length equals 15 residues. Per germline, CDR1 MNHEY and CDR2 SVGAGI. The CDR3 DNA sequence: TGTGCCAGCAGTTACTCGACATTCAGCACAGATACGCAGTATTTT. Protein: CASSYSTFSTDTQYF.

The rearrangement joins TRBV20-1 to TRBJ2-1, with D tentatively TRBD1 or TRBD2 (5 bases each). Trimming took off 4 bases at V and 9 bases at J, with 19 bases between the two ends. Germline-derived CDR1 and CDR2 are DFQATT and SNEGSKA (reference sequence). The CDR3 totals 14 residues. As DNA, the CDR3 is TGCAGTGCTACCGCCGGGACCCTGGTAGGTGAGCAGTTCTTC. Protein: CSATAGTLVGEQFF.

This chain joins TRBV5-1 and TRBJ2-7, with 7 bases that match TRBD2. Per the germline V gene, CDR1 is SGHRS and CDR2 is YFSETQ. The ends lost 1 base at V and 4 bases at J; junction bases unmatched: 8. CDR3 size: 15 residues. This chain's CDR3 is CASSLTVAGDYEQYF. In nucleotides, the CDR3 is TGCGCCAGCAGCTTGACAGTGGCGGGAGATTACGAGCAGTACTTC.

This sequence joins TRBV20-1 and TRBJ2-3, with D hard to call. The CDR3 consists of 15 residues. Germline loops: CDR1 DFQATT, CDR2 SNEGSKA (reference sequence). Trimming pared 3 bases from V and 2 bases from J, leaving 15 bases between. This CDR3 reads CSASLGFPHTDTQYF. The DNA of the CDR3 is TGCAGTGCTAGTCTGGGGTTCCCACACACAGATACGCAGTATTTT.

This sequence joins TRBV2 and TRBJ2-7; 9 nucleotides align to TRBD2. CDR1 is SNHLY and CDR2 is FYNNEI in the germline V gene. This CDR3 has 16 residues. The trim removed 5 bases at V and 2 bases at J, leaving 10 bases unmatched. Here the CDR3 reads CASSPGLASGTYEQYF. Here the CDR3 DNA reads TGTGCCAGCAGTCCGGGACTAGCCTCTGGGACCTACGAGCAGTACTTC.

The J gene is TRBJ2-7, the V gene TRBV20-1, with 8 nucleotides matching TRBD2. The CDR3 is made up of 14 amino acids. Unmatched junction bases numbered 7, after V lost 1 base and J lost 5 bases. Germline assignment: CDR1 DFQATT and CDR2 SNEGSKA (reference sequence). CDR3 DNA sequence: TGCAGTGCTAGAGCGGCGGGAGGTCGCAACGAGCAGTACTTC. As protein: CSARAAGGRNEQYF.

The rearrangement links TRBV30 to TRBJ1-1; D not certain. The CDR3 is made up of 13 amino acids. Trimming removed 0 bases from V and 0 bases from J, with 5 bases in between. Germline V gene data show CDR1 as GTSNPN and CDR2 as SVGIG (reference sequence). CDR3 loop: CAWSVWVNTEAFF. The CDR3 DNA reads TGTGCCTGGAGTGTTTGGGTGAACACTGAAGCTTTCTTT.

This chain connects TRBV18 to TRBJ2-2; 13 bases line up with TRBD2. This CDR3 has 19 amino acids. J lost 4 bases, V lost 0 bases, and 8 bases had no gene match. In germline, CDR1 is KGHSH, CDR2 LQKENI. Written as DNA, the CDR3 is TGTGCCAGCTCACCACCGAGGACTAGCGGGAGTGAGCCCACCGGGGAGCTGTTTTTT. Encoded protein: CASSPPRTSGSEPTGELFF.

J is TRBJ2-2 and V is TRBV4-3; D perhaps matches TRBD2 (5 bases). From germline, CDR1 is LGHNA and CDR2 YSLEER. CDR3 size: 19 residues. V lost 2 bases and J lost 2, with 21 bases in between. DNA for the CDR3: TGCGCCAGCAGCCAACACCTACTGACGTCGGGAACTAACACCGGGGAGCTGTTTTTT. Its protein is CASSQHLLTSGTNTGELFF.

The V call is TRBV6-2 or TRBV6-3, the J call TRBJ2-5; D is ambiguous. Trimming took off 4 bases at V and 5 bases at J, with 5 bases between the two ends. The CDR3 totals 11 residues. Looked up from germline, CDR1 is MNHEY and CDR2 is SVGEGT. CDR3 sequence: CASSWRETQYF. The CDR3, as DNA: TGTGCCAGCAGTTGGCGTGAGACCCAGTACTTC.

The chain recombines TRBV7-9 with TRBJ2-5, with 9 bases that match TRBD1. The V segment lost 6 bases and the J segment 5 bases; nucleotides outside the gene matches: 7. The CDR3 length is 14 residues. Germline V CDR1 and CDR2: SEHNR, FQNEAQ (reference sequence). CDR3 loop: CASSYTGGAETQYF. CDR3 in DNA: TGTGCCAGCAGTTATACAGGGGGCGCGGAGACCCAGTACTTC.

This chain uses TRBV30 with TRBJ2-7, with TRBD1 as a possible D gene (6 bases). CDR1 is GTSNPN, CDR2 SVGIG, per germline (reference sequence). This CDR3 is 13 amino acids long. CDR3 protein: CGKDRKASYEQYF. CDR3 DNA sequence: TGTGGCAAAGACAGGAAGGCGTCCTACGAGCAGTACTTC.

The rearrangement uses TRBV6-6 and TRBJ2-5, with 10 bases that match TRBD1. CDR3 length: 15 residues. V gave up 5 bases and J gave up 4 bases; unmatched junction bases: 7. The germline gives CDR1 MNHNY, CDR2 SVGAGI (reference sequence). CDR3 region: CASSPGTGVVETQYF. The DNA of the CDR3 is TGTGCCAGCAGTCCCGGGACAGGGGTTGTAGAGACCCAGTACTTC.

The CDR3 is CASSFTGMNTEAFF. As DNA, the CDR3 is TGTGCCAGCAGCTTTACAGGCATGAACACTGAAGCTTTCTTT. The V call is TRBV7-2, the J call TRBJ1-1, with a weak D call TRBD1 (5 bases). Germline-derived CDR1 and CDR2 are SGHTA and FQGNSA. With 3 bases removed from V and 0 bases from J, the gap between germline ends came to 8 bases. The CDR3 contains 14 residues.

This clonotype was picked up one time. V gene TRBV6-2 or TRBV6-3 combines with J gene TRBJ2-7, with a tentative D call TRBD2 (6 bases). CDR3 length: 16 amino acids. Germline loops: CDR1 MNHEY, CDR2 SVGEGT. The V end was cut by 5 bases, the J end by 0 bases, with 17 bases between. As DNA, the CDR3 is TGTGCCAGCAGTGAGGGACTCTTCGGAAGCTCCTACGAGCAGTACTTC. Translating gives CASSEGLFGSSYEQYF.

This clonotype was found a few times. V and J are TRBV25-1 and TRBJ2-5; 11 nucleotides align to TRBD2. The CDR3 sequence is 15 residues long. V was pared by 5 bases and J by 2 bases, with 4 bases of the junction left unmatched. In germline, CDR1 is MGHDK, CDR2 SYGVNS. CDR3 nucleotide sequence: TGTGCCAGCAGTCCCGGGACTAGCGGACAAGAGACCCAGTACTTC. Translation: CASSPGTSGQETQYF. Drawing the rest from reference TRBV25-1 and TRBJ2-5, the complete variable domain is EADIYQTPRYLVIGTGKKITLECSQTMGHDKMYWYQQDPGMELHLIHYSYGVNSTEKGDLSSESTVSRIRTEHFPLTLESARPSHTSQYLCASSPGTSGQETQYFGPGTRLLVL.

This chain joins TRBV11-2 and TRBJ1-1, with 7 bases lining up with TRBD1. Germline assignment: CDR1 SGHAT and CDR2 FQNNGV. Trimming at V came to 5 bases and at J to 5 bases, leaving 11 bases not matched to a gene. The CDR3 loop spans 15 amino acids. The CDR3 protein is CASSARTGGGTEAFF. The CDR3 DNA reads as TGTGCCAGCAGCGCCCGGACAGGAGGTGGGACTGAAGCTTTCTTT.

The chain uses TRBV5-1 and TRBJ1-1, with D perhaps TRBD1 (5 bases). Trimming pared 0 bases from V and 5 bases from J, leaving 14 bases between. Germline values: CDR1 SGHRS, CDR2 YFSETQ. The CDR3 is 15 residues long. The CDR3 spells CASSLVGGGDTEAFF. DNA for the CDR3: TGCGCCAGCAGCTTGGTCGGCGGGGGGGATACTGAAGCTTTCTTT.

The chain carries TRBV27 and TRBJ1-6; the D gene is possibly TRBD1 (5 bases). Trimming took 6 bases from V and 6 from J, leaving 18 bases between them. Germline assignment: CDR1 MNHEY and CDR2 SMNVEV (reference sequence). The CDR3 runs 16 residues. The CDR3 DNA follows: TGTGCCAGCAGCCTTTTCGACCCTGGGGGTAATTCACCCCTCCACTTT. Amino acid sequence: CASSLFDPGGNSPLHF.

The CDR3 here is CAWREEGRLSVGNTEAFF. For the CDR3, the DNA is TGTGCCTGGAGGGAGGAGGGGAGGTTATCGGTTGGGAACACTGAAGCTTTCTTT. This chain joins TRBV30 and TRBJ1-1, with D possibly matching TRBD1 (5 bases). In germline, CDR1 is GTSNPN, CDR2 SVGIG (reference sequence). The V and J ends lost 3 bases and 1 base respectively, with 24 bases between them. This CDR3 region has 18 residues.

This chain uses TRBV29-1 with TRBJ2-5; 9 positions agree with TRBD1. Germline loops: CDR1 SQVTM, CDR2 ANQGSEA. The CDR3 contains 12 residues. V trimming: 7 bases; J trimming: 1 base; junction bases outside the gene matches: 1. DNA for the CDR3: TGCAGCGGGACAGGGGTCCAAGAGACCCAGTACTTC. Residues: CSGTGVQETQYF.

This clonotype was observed a single time. CDR3 sequence reads: CASSADTNNEQFF. The CDR3 nucleotides read TGTGCCAGCAGTGCGGACACTAACAATGAGCAGTTCTTC. V is TRBV12-3 or TRBV12-4 and J is TRBJ2-1, with D possibly being TRBD1 (5 bases). V lost 5 bases and J lost 5, with 10 bases in between. CDR3 length: 13 residues.

This chain joins TRBV5-1 and TRBJ1-1, with 8 bases aligning to TRBD1. After removal of 8 bases from V and 3 bases from J, the junction contained 18 bases not matched to a gene. The CDR3 is 17 residues long. Germline loops: CDR1 SGHRS, CDR2 YFSETQ. The CDR3 DNA follows: TGCGCCAGTCGTACTTCCAGGGGGCGGGATCGCGACACTGAAGCTTTCTTT. Protein product: CASRTSRGRDRDTEAFF.

The chain joins TRBV29-1 to TRBJ2-3, with D perhaps given as TRBD1 or TRBD2 (6 bases each). Per germline, CDR1 SQVTM and CDR2 ANQGSEA. The CDR3 loop spans 13 amino acids. The CDR3 DNA is TGCAGTTGCATAGCGGAGGGGGGAGATACGCAGTATTTT. This translates into CSCIAEGGDTQYF.

This clonotype has just one count. The V gene is TRBV20-1, the J gene TRBJ2-3, with a tentative D call TRBD2 (5 bases). CDR3 length equals 13 residues. Per the germline V gene, CDR1 is DFQATT and CDR2 is SNEGSKA (reference sequence). With 4 bases removed from V and 2 bases from J, the gap between germline ends came to 10 bases. The CDR3: CSAKAVFTDTQYF. CDR3 sequence (DNA): TGCAGTGCTAAAGCGGTGTTCACAGATACGCAGTATTTT.

V gene TRBV19 combines with J gene TRBJ2-6; D unclear. CDR3 length: 17 amino acids. Deletions cut 4 bases from V and 1 base from J, with 14 bases between. CDR1 LNHDA and CDR2 SQIVND come from the germline V gene (reference sequence). The CDR3 protein is CASSKGDASSGANVLTF. CDR3 in DNA: TGTGCCAGTAGTAAAGGTGACGCTTCGTCTGGGGCCAACGTCCTGACTTTC. The full variable domain, rest sourced from reference TRBV19 and TRBJ2-6, is DGGITQSPKYLFRKEGQNVTLSCEQNLNHDAMYWYRQDPGQGLRLIYYSQIVNDFQKGDIAEGYSVSREKKESFPLTVTSAQKNPTAFYLCASSKGDASSGANVLTFGAGSRLTVL.

The V call is TRBV12-3 or TRBV12-4, the J call TRBJ1-5; D not resolved. This CDR3 comprises 13 residues. Trimming cost V 8 bases and J 0 bases, with 8 bases left between them. The CDR3 DNA reads TGTGCCAGCCGGCCGGATAGCAATCAGCCCCAGCATTTT. Amino acids: CASRPDSNQPQHF.